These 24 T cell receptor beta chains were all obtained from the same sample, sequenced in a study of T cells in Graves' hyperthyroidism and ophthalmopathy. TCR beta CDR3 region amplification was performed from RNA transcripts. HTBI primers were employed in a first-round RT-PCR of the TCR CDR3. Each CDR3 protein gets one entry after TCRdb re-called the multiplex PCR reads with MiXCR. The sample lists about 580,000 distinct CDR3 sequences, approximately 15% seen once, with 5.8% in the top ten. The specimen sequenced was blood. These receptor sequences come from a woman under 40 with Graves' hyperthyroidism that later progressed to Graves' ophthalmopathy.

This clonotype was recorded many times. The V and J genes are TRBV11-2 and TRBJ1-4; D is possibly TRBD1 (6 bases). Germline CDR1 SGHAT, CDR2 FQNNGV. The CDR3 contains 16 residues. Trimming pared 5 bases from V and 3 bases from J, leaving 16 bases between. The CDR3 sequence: CASSAIPRGSNEKLFF. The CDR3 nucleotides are TGTGCCAGCAGCGCGATACCCAGGGGTTCTAATGAAAAACTGTTTTTT.

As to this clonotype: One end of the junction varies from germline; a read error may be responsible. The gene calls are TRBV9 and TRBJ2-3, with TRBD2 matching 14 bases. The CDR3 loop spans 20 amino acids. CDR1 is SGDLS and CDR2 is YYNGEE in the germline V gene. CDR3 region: CTSSVNPRLAGGPGPDTQYF. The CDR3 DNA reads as TGTACCAGCAGCGTGAACCCACGACTAGCGGGAGGGCCCGGGCCAGATACGCAGTATTTT.

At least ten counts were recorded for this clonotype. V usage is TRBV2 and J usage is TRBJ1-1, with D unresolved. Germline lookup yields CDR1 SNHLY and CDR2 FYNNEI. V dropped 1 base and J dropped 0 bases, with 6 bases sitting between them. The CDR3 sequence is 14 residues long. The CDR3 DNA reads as TGTGCCAGCAGTGAAGGGGCGATGAACACTGAAGCTTTCTTT. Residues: CASSEGAMNTEAFF.

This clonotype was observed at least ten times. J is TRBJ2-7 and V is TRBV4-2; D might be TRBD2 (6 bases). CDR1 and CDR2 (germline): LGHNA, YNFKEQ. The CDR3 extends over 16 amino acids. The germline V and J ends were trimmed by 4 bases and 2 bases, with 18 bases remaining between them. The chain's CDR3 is CASSPRQSERAYEQYF. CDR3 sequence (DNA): TGTGCCAGCAGCCCTAGACAGTCGGAGCGGGCCTACGAGCAGTACTTC.

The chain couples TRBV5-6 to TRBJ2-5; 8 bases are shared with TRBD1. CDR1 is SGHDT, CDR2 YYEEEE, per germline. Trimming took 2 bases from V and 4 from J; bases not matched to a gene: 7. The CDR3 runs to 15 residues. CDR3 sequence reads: CASSFVQGATETQYF. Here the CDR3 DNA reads TGTGCCAGCAGCTTCGTCCAGGGGGCTACAGAGACCCAGTACTTC.

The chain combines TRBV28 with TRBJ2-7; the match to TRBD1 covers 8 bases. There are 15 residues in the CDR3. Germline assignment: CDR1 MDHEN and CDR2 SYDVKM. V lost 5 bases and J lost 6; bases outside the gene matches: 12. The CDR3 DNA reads TGTGCCAGCAGTCCTTGGGACAGGTGGAGCAGCGAGCAGTACTTC. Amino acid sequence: CASSPWDRWSSEQYF.

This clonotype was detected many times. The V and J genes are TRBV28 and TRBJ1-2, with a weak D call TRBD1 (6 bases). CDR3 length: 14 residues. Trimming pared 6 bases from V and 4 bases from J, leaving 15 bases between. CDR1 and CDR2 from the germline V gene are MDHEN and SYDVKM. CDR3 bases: TGTGCCAGCAGACGAGGCGGGGGCGGCTATGGCTACACCTTC. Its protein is CASRRGGGGYGYTF.

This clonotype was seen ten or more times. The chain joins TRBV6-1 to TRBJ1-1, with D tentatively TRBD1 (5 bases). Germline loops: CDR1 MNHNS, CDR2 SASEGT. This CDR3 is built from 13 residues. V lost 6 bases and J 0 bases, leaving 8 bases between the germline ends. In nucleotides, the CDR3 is TGTGCCAGCAGAAAACAGGTGAACACTGAAGCTTTCTTT. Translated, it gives CASRKQVNTEAFF.

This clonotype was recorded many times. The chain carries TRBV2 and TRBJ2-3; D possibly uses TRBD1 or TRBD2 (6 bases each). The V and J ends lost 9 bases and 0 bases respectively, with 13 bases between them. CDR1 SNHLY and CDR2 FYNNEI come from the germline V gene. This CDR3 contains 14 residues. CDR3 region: CASLGGLSTDTQYF. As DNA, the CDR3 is TGTGCCAGTTTGGGGGGCCTTAGCACAGATACGCAGTATTTT.

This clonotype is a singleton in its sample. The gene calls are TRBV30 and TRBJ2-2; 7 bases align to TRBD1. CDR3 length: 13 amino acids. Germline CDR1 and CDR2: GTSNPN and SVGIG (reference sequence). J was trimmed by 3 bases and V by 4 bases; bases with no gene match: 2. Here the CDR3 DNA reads TGTGCCTGGAAGGGGACAGACACCGGGGAGCTGTTTTTT. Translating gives CAWKGTDTGELFF.

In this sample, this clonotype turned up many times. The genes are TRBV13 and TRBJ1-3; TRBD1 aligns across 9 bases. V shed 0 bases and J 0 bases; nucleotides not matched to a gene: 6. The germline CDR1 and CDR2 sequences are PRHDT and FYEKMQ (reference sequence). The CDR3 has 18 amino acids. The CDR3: CASSLGPRQGDSGNTIYF. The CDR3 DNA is TGTGCCAGCAGCTTAGGTCCCAGACAGGGGGACTCTGGAAACACCATATATTTT. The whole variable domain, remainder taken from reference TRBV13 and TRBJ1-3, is AAGVIQSPRHLIKEKRETATLKCYPIPRHDTVYWYQQGPGQDPQFLISFYEKMQSDKGSIPDRFSAQQFSDYHSELNMSSLELGDSALYFCASSLGPRQGDSGNTIYFGEGSWLTVV.

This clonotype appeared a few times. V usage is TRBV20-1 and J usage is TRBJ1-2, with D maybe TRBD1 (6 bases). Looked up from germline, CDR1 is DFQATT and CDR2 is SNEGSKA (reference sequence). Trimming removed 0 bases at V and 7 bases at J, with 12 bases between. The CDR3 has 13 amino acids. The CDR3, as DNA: TGCAGTGCTAGAGACGAACAGGGATCTGGCTACACCTTC. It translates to CSARDEQGSGYTF.

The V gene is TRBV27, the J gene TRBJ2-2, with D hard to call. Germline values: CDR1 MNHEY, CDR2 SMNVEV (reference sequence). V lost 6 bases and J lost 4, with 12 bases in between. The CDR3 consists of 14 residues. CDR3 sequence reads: CASRKGQVTGELFF. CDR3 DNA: TGTGCCAGCAGGAAGGGCCAGGTCACCGGGGAGCTGTTTTTT.

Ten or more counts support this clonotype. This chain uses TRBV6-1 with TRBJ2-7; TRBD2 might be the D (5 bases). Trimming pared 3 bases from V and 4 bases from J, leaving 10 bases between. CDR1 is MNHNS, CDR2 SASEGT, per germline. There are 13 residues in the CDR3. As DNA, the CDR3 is TGTGCCAGCAGTGAGGGAGTCTGGTACGAGCAGTACTTC. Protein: CASSEGVWYEQYF.

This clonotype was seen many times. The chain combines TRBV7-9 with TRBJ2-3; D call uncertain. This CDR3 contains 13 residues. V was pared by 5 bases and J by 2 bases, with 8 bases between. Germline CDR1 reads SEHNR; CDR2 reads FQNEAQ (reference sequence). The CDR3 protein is CASSPRITDTQYF. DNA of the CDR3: TGTGCCAGCAGCCCGAGGATCACAGATACGCAGTATTTT.

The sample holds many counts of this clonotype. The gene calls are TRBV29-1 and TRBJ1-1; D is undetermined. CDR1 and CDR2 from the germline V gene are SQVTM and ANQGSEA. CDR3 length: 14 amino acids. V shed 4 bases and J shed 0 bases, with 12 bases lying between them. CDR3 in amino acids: CSVARGILNTEAFF. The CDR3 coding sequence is TGCAGCGTTGCTCGCGGAATACTGAACACTGAAGCTTTCTTT.

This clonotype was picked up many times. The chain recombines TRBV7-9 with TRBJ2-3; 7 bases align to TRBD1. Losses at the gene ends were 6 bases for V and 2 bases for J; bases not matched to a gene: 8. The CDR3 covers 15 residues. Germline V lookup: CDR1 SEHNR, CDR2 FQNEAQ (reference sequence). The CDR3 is CASRNTGAPTDTQYF. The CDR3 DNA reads TGTGCCAGCAGGAACACAGGGGCGCCCACAGATACGCAGTATTTT.

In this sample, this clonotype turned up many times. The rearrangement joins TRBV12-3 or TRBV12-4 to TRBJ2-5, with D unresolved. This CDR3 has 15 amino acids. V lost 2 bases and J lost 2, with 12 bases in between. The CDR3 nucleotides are TGTGCCAGCAGTTTACGTTTTTCCGGGCAAGAGACCCAGTACTTC. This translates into CASSLRFSGQETQYF.

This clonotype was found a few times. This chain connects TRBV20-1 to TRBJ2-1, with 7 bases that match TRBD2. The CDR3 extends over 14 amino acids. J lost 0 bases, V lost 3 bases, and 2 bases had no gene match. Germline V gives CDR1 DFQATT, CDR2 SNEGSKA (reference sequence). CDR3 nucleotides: TGCAGTGCTAGTAGCGGGCGCTCCTACAATGAGCAGTTCTTC. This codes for CSASSGRSYNEQFF.

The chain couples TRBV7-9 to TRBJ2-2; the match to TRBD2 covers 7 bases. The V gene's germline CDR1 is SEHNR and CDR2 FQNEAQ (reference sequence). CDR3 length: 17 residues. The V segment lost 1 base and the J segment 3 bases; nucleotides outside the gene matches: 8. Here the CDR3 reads CASSLDQSGRYTGELFF. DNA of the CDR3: TGTGCCAGCAGCTTAGACCAATCCGGGAGGTACACCGGGGAGCTGTTTTTT.

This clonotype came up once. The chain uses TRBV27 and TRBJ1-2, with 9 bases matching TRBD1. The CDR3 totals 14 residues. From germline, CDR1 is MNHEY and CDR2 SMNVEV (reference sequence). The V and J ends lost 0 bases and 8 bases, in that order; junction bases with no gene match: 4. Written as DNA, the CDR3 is TGTGCCAGCAGTTTATCACAGGGGGCAGACGGCTACACCTTC. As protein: CASSLSQGADGYTF.

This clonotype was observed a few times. This CDR3 is CASSHKGAGNTEAFF. The CDR3 DNA is TGTGCCAGCAGCCATAAAGGGGCCGGGAACACTGAAGCTTTCTTT. The chain links TRBV14 to TRBJ1-1; D is perhaps TRBD1 (5 bases). The CDR3 length is 15 residues. Germline V gene lookup returns CDR1 SGHDN and CDR2 FVKESK. Trimming cost V 3 bases and J 1 base, with 12 bases left between them.

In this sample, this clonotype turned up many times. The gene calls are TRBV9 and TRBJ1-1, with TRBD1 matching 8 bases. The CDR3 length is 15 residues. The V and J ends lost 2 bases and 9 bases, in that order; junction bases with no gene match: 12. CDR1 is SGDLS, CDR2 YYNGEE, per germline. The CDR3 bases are TGTGCCAGCAGCGTTGGGACAGGTTCTGCGGTGAAAGCTTTCTTT. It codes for CASSVGTGSAVKAFF. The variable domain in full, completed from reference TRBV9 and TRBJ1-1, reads DSGVTQTPKHLITATGQRVTLRCSPRSGDLSVYWYQQSLDQGLQFLIQYYNGEERAKGNILERFSAQQFPDLHSELNLSSLELGDSALYFCASSVGTGSAVKAFFGQGTRLTVV.

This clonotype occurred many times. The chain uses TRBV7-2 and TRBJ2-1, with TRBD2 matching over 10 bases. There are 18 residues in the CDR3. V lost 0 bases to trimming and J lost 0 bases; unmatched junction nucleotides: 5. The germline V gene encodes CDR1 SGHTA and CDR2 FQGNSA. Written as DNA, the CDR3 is TGTGCCAGCAGCTTAGCGGATAGCGGGGGGTCCTCCTACAATGAGCAGTTCTTC. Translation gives CASSLADSGGSSYNEQFF.